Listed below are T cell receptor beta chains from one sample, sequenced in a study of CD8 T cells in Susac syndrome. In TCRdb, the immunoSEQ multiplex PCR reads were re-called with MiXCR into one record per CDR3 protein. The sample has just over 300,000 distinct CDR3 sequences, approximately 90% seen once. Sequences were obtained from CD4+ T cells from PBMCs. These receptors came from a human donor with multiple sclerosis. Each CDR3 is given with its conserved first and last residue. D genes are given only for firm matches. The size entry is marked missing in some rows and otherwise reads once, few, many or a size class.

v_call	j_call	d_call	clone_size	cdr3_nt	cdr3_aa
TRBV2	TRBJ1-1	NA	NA	TGTGCCAGCAGTGAAGACAGGGAGAACACTGAAGCTTTCTTT	CASSEDRENTEAFF
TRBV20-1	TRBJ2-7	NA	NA	TGCAGTGCTTTCCCGGGTCAAGGAAACTCCTACGAGCAGTACTTC	CSAFPGQGNSYEQYF
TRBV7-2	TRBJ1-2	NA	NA	TGTGCCAGCACCGTTGAAAAATTCTATGGCTACACCTTC	CASTVEKFYGYTF
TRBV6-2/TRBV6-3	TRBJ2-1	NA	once	TGTGCCAGCAGTTACCCGACAGGGTTACCGGGGGGGATGAATGAGCAGTTCTTC	CASSYPTGLPGGMNEQFF
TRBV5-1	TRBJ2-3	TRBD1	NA	TGCGCCAGCAGCTTAGAGAGACAGGGGACGGATACGCAGTATTTT	CASSLERQGTDTQYF
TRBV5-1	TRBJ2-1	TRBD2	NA	TGCGCCAGCCAAATCCTGAGAGCGGGGGGTCAGAATGAGCAGTTCTTC	CASQILRAGGQNEQFF
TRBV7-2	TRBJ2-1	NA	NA	TGTGCCAGCAGCTTAACCCTGGGTAGCTGGTACAATGAGCAGTTCTTC	CASSLTLGSWYNEQFF
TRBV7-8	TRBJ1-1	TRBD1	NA	TGTGCCAGCAGACAGTCCAGGGGGGGCCTTGAAGCTTTCTTT	CASRQSRGGLEAFF
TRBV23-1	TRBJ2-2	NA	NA	TGCGCCAGCAGTCAAAAGTCAGGTCCCCTTAAGCCCACTTTTGTTCTCGCGAACACCGGGGAGCTGTTTTTT	CASSQKSGPLKPTFVLANTGELFF
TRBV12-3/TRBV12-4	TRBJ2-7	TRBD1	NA	TGTGCCAGCAGTCCACAGGGGATGACGGCCTACGAGCAGTACTTC	CASSPQGMTAYEQYF
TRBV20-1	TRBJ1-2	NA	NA	TGCAGTGCTTCTTGGGAAATCAATGGCTACACCTTC	CSASWEINGYTF
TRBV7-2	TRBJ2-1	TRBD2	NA	TGTGCCAGCAGCTTAGCAGGACTAGCGGCCTACAATGAGCAGTTCTTC	CASSLAGLAAYNEQFF
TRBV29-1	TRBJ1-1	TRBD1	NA	TGCAGCGTTGCGACAGGGCAGAACACTGAAGCTTTCTTT	CSVATGQNTEAFF
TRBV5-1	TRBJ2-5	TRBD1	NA	TGCGCCAGCAGCATATCCGGGACAGAACAAGAGACCCAGTACTTC	CASSISGTEQETQYF
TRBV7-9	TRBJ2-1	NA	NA	TGTGCCAGCAGCCCCCGTCGGGCGGTTTACTCCTACAATGAGCAGTTCTTC	CASSPRRAVYSYNEQFF
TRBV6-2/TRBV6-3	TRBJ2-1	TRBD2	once	TGTGCCAGCAGTTACTCCTTAGCGGGAGGGCCCGGGAATGAGCAGTTCTTC	CASSYSLAGGPGNEQFF
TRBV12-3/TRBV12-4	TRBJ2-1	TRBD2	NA	TGTGCCAGCAGCGAAAGCGGACTAGCGGGAGGGCGGGGCTACAATGAGCAGTTCTTC	CASSESGLAGGRGYNEQFF
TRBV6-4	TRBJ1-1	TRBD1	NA	TGTGCCAGCAGCGCCGGGACAGGTGGCCCCGGGGGCACTGAAGCTTTCTTT	CASSAGTGGPGGTEAFF
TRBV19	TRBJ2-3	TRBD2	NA	TGTGCCAGTAGTCCTGGACTAGCGGGGGGCACGCAGTATTTT	CASSPGLAGGTQYF
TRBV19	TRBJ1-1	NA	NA	TGTGCCAGTAGTATAGATCTTAAGAACACTGAAGCTTTCTTT	CASSIDLKNTEAFF
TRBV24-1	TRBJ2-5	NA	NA	TGTGCCACCAGTCCCTCCAGCGGAGGAAGGGAGACCCAGTACTTC	CATSPSSGGRETQYF
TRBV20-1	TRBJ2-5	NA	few	TGCAGTGCTAGACTTAGAGAGACTCAGTACTTC	CSARLRETQYF
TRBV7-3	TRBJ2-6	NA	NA	TGTGCCAGCAGCTTAACGGGGGCGACTGTCCGTGGGGCCAACGTCCTGACTTTC	CASSLTGATVRGANVLTF
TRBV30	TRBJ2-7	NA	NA	TGTGCCTGGAGTAGAAAAGTCCTATACGAGCAGTACTTC	CAWSRKVLYEQYF
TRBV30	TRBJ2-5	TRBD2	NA	TGTGCCTGGAGTCCCCGGGGGACTAGCGGGACCCCCACCCAGTACTTC	CAWSPRGTSGTPTQYF
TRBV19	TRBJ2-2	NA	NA	TGTGCCAGTCTCCGGCCTACCGGGGAGCTGTTTTTT	CASLRPTGELFF
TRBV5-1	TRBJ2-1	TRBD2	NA	TGCGCCAGCAGCGAGGGACTAGCGGGAGGCCCTGGGGATGAGCAGTTCTTC	CASSEGLAGGPGDEQFF
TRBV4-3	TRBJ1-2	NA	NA	TGCGCCAGCAGCCAGACGGCCTCTAACTATGGCTACACCTTC	CASSQTASNYGYTF
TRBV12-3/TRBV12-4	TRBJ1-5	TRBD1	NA	TGTGCCAGCAGTTTGACCGGGACAGGGCTAAGGCAGCCCCAGCATTTT	CASSLTGTGLRQPQHF
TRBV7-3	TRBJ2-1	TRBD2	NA	TGTGCCAGCAGCCCAGGGACTAGCGGGGGAGAGCAGTTCTTC	CASSPGTSGGEQFF
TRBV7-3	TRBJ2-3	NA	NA	TGTGCCAGCAGCTTAAAGGGGGGGGATACGCAGTATTTT	CASSLKGGDTQYF
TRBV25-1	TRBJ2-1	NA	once	TGTGCCAGCAGTGGGACCGGTAAGGGGTATGAGCAGTTCTTC	CASSGTGKGYEQFF
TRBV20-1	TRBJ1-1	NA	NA	TGCAGTGCTAGGGGGTTCAGAACTGAAGCTTTCTTT	CSARGFRTEAFF
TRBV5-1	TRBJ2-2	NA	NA	TGCGCCAGCAGCCCGGAGGGGATAATGCTCGCGAACACCGGGGAGCTGTTTTTT	CASSPEGIMLANTGELFF
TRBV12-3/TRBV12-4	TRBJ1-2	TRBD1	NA	TGTGCCAGCAGGTTGACAGGGCCAAACTATGGCTACACCTTC	CASRLTGPNYGYTF
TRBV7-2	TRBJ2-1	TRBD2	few	TGTGCCAGCAGCTTGAGCGGGGGCGCCTACAATGAGCAGTTCTTC	CASSLSGGAYNEQFF
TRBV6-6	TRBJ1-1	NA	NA	TGTGCCAGCATCTCGGACTTGAACACTGAAGCTTTCTTT	CASISDLNTEAFF
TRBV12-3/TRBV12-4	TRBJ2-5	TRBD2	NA	TGTGCCAGCAGCTCCAAACAACTAGCGGGGGCTCAAGAGACCCAGTACTTC	CASSSKQLAGAQETQYF
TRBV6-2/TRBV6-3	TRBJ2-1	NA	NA	TGTGCCAGCAGTTGGGGAGGGGGAACTTACAATGAGCAGTTCTTC	CASSWGGGTYNEQFF
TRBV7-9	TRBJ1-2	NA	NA	TGTGCCAGCAGCTTAGAGTCAGGGCTCGGCTACACCTTC	CASSLESGLGYTF
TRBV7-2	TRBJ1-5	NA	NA	TGTGCCAGTCGCAAGGCAGGGAGCAATCAGCCCCAGCATTTT	CASRKAGSNQPQHF
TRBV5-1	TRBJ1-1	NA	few	TGCGCCAGCAGCTTCGATATGAACACTGAAGCTTTCTTT	CASSFDMNTEAFF
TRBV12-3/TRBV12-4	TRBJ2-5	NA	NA	TGTGCCAGCCTGGGCTGGCAGGAGACCCAGTACTTC	CASLGWQETQYF